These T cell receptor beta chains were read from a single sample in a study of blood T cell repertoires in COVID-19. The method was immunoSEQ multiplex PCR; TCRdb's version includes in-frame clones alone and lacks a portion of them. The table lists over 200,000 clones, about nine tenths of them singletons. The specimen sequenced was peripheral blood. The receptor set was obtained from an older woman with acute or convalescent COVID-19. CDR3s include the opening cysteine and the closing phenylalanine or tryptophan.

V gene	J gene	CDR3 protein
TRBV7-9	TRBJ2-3	CASSLGLAGVDTQYF
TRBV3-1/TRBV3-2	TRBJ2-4	CASSQETPGGLGITKNIQYF
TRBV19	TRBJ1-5	CACAPTGSNQPQHF
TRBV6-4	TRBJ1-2	CASRPTGGPGYGYTF
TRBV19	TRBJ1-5	CASRGRVINQPQHF
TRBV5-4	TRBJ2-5	CASSFGRETQYF
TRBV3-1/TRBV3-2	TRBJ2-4	CASSRLAGGQAKNIQYF
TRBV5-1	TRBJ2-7	CASSRQQGYEQYF
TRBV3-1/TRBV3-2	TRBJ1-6	CASSPRQGFGSPLHF
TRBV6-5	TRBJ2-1	CASTEGGTGLNEQFF
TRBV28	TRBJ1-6	CASSPSGTGGSPLHF
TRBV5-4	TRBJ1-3	CASRSDRAGGNTIYF
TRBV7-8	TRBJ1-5	CASSLAVLPGQPVREGNQPQHF
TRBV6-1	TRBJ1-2	CASSEEGGLHYGYTF
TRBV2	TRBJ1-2	CASSPGGRDGYTF
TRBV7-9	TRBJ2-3	CASSDRGAADTQYF
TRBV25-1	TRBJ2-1	CASSDRFRNRYNEQFF
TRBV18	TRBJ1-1	CASSPTGGNTEAFF
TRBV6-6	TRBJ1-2	CASSLLEAYLGYTF
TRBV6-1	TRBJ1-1	CASSDDRVSTEAFF
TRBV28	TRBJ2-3	CASSSRVSSTDTQYF
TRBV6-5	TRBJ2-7	CASSRGGAGEQYF
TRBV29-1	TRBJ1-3	CSVRRSSGNTIYF
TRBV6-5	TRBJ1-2	CASVSGGGGYTF
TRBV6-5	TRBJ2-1	CASSRDRDSYNEQFF
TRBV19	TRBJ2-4	CASSMGGGERAKNIQYF
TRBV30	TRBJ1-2	CAWSRDIDYGYTF
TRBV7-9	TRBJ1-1	CASSFLDRGTEAFF
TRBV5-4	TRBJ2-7	CASSFDVARAEQYF
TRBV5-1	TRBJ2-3	CASSFPGTSGTDTQYF
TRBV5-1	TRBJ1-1	CASSQRTGMNTEAFF
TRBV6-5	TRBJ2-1	CASRRDRDNNEQFF